This entry concerns a single T cell receptor beta chain. V was pared by 1 base and J by 5 bases, with 12 bases between. Germline V gene lookup returns CDR1 SGHRS and CDR2 YFSETQ. The CDR3 consists of 14 residues. Measured with immunoSEQ multiplex PCR; TCRdb has only the in-frame clones, and not every one. The sample gives under 75,000 clones, roughly 91% of which show up once; around 5% is in the top ten. Each and every patient relapsed after autologous stem cell transplantation, and patients got differing brentuximab vedotin exposure. The data originate from a study of PD-1 blockade in classical Hodgkin lymphoma.

The chain employs TRBV5-1 and TRBJ1-1; D might be TRBD1 (5 bases). Material: peripheral blood mononuclear cells (PBMCs), obtained before the second cycle of nivolumab. This sequence originates from a human donor with classical Hodgkin lymphoma. The CDR3 reads CASSLLMGGTEAFF. DNA for the CDR3: TGCGCCAGCAGCTTGCTGATGGGGGGGACTGAAGCTTTCTTT.